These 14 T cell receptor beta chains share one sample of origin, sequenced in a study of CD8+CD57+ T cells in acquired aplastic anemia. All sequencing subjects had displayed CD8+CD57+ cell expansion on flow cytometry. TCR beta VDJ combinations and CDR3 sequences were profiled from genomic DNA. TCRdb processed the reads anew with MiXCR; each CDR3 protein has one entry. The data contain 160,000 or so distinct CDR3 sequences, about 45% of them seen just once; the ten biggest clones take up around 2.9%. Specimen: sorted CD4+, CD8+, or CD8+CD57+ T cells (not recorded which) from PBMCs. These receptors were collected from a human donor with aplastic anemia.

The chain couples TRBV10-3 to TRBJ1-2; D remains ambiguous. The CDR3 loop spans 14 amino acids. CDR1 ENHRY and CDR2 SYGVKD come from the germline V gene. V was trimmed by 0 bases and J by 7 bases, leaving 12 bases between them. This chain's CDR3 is CAISESLQSVGYTF. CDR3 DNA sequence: TGTGCCATCAGTGAGTCGTTACAGTCGGTTGGCTACACCTTC.

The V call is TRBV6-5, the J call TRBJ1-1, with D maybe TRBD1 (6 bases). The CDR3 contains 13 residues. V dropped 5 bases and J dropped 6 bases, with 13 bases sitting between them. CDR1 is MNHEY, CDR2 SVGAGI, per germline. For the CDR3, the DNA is TGTGCCAGCAGTCAAGCGGGGGGCCCTGAAGCTTTCTTT. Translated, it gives CASSQAGGPEAFF.

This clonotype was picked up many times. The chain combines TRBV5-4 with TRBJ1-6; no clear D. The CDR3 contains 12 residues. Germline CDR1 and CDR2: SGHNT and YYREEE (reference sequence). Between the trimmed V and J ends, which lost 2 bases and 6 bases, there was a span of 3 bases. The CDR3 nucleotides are TGTGCCAGCAGCTTACGTAATTCACCCCTCCACTTT. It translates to CASSLRNSPLHF.

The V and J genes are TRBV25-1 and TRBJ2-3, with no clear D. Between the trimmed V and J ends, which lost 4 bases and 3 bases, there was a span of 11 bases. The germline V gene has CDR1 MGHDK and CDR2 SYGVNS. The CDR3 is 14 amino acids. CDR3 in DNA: TGTGCCAGCAGTGGACTGTATGGGACAGATACGCAGTATTTT. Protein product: CASSGLYGTDTQYF.

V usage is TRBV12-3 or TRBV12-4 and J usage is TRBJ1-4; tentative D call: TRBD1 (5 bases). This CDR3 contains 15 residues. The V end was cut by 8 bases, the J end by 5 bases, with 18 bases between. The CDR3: CASSGTMRRNEKLFF. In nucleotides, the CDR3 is TGTGCCAGCTCCGGGACGATGCGTCGGAATGAAAAACTGTTTTTT.

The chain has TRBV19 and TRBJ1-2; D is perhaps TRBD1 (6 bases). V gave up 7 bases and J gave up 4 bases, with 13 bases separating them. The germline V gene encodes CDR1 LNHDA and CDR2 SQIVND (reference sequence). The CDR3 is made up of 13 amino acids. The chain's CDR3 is CASIGTGTYGYTF. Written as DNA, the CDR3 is TGTGCCAGTATAGGAACAGGGACCTATGGCTACACCTTC.

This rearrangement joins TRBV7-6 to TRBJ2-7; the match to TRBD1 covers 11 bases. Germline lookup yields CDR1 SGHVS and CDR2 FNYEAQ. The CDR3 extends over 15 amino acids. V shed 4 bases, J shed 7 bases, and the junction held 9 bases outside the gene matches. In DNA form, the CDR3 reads TGTGCCAGCAGCTCGGACAGGGGGCTATTCGGGGAGCAGTACTTC. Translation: CASSSDRGLFGEQYF. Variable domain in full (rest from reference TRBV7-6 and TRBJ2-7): GAGVSQSPRYKVTKRGQDVALRCDPISGHVSLYWYRQALGQGPEFLTYFNYEAQQDKSGLPNDRFSAERPEGSISTLTIQRTEQRDSAMYRCASSSDRGLFGEQYFGPGTRLTVT.

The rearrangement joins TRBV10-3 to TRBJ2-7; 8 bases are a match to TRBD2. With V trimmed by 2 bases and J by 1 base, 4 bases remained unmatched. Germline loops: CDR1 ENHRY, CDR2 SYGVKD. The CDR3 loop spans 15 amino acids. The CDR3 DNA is TGTGCCATCAGTGAGGCTCTAGCGGGTTCCTACGAGCAGTACTTC. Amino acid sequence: CAISEALAGSYEQYF.

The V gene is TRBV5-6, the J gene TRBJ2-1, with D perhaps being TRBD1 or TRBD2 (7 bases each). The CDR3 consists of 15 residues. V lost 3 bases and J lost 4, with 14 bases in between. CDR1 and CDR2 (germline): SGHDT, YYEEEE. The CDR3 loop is CASSWEGDSYNEQFF. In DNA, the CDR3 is TGTGCCAGCAGCTGGGAGGGGGACAGTTACAATGAGCAGTTCTTC.

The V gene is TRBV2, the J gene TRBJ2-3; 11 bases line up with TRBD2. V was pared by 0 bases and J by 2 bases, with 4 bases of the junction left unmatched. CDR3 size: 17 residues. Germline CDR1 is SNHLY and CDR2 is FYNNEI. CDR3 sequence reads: CASSEAISGGATDTQYF. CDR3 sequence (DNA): TGTGCCAGCAGTGAAGCGATTAGCGGGGGGGCCACAGATACGCAGTATTTT.

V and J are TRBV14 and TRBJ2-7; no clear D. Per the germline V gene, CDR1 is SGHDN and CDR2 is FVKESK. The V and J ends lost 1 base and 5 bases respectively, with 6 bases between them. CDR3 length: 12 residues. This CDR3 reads CASSQAWDEQYF. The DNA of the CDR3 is TGTGCCAGCAGCCAAGCGTGGGACGAGCAGTACTTC.

CDR3 protein: CSARGQINYEQYF. In DNA, the CDR3 is TGCAGTGCTAGAGGTCAGATTAACTACGAGCAGTACTTC. J is TRBJ2-7 and V is TRBV20-1; D not certain. Germline V gene data show CDR1 as DFQATT and CDR2 as SNEGSKA (reference sequence). Between the trimmed V and J ends, which lost 1 base and 3 bases, there was a span of 10 bases. CDR3 length equals 13 residues.

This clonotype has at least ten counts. In DNA, the CDR3 is TGTGCCAGCTCAGACCTACGGGCTGGGGAGCTGTTTTTT. Its translation is CASSDLRAGELFF. The rearrangement links TRBV18 to TRBJ2-2; the D is unclear. The germline CDR1 and CDR2 sequences are KGHSH and LQKENI. V lost 5 bases to trimming and J lost 8 bases, with 12 bases between them. The CDR3 contains 13 residues.

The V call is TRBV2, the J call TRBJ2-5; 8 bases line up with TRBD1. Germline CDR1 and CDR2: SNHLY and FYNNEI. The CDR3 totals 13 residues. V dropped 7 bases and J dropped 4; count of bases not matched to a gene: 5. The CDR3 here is CASKTGGGETQYF. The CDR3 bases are TGTGCCAGCAAAACAGGGGGAGGAGAGACCCAGTACTTC.